The 21 T cell receptor beta chains below were found in one sample sequenced in a study of blood T cell repertoires in COVID-19. Only in-frame clones appear in the TCRdb table, and some are missing; sequencing was by immunoSEQ multiplex PCR. The sample includes about 220,000 clones, about 87% of them seen just once. The sample taken for sequencing was PBMCs or T cells enriched from blood (not recorded which). Receptor source: a woman aged 40 to 50 with acute COVID-19.

V gene TRBV28 combines with J gene TRBJ1-2; possibly TRBD1 for D (6 bases). Trimming removed 8 bases at V and 2 bases at J, with 12 bases between. This CDR3 contains 13 residues. CDR1 is MDHEN and CDR2 is SYDVKM in the germline V gene. In nucleotides, the CDR3 is TGTGCCAGCCGGACAGCGGGGAACTATGGCTACACCTTC. Encoded protein: CASRTAGNYGYTF.

The rearrangement joins TRBV18 to TRBJ1-6; 8 nucleotides agree with TRBD1. CDR3 length equals 16 residues. V lost 3 bases to trimming and J lost 10 bases; unmatched junction nucleotides: 11. Per the germline V gene, CDR1 is KGHSH and CDR2 is LQKENI. Here the CDR3 DNA reads TGTGCCAGCTCACCCACGAGACAGGGGTCGGAATCACCCCTCCACTTT. Its protein product is CASSPTRQGSESPLHF.

Of note for this clone: The same CDR3 can be traced to other DNA sequences in this sample. CDR3 sequence (DNA): TGCGCCAGCAGCTTGGCGGGATCTAATTCACCCCTCCACTTT. It encodes CASSLAGSNSPLHF. The chain recombines TRBV5-1 with TRBJ1-6; D remains ambiguous. Trimming shortened V by 0 bases and J by 6 bases, and 7 bases separated the two germline ends. CDR1 is SGHRS and CDR2 is YFSETQ in the germline V gene. The CDR3 has 14 residues.

The CDR3 sequence: CATSTGGQETQYF. CDR3 DNA sequence: TGTGCCACCAGTACTGGCGGTCAAGAGACCCAGTACTTC. The chain uses TRBV24-1 and TRBJ2-5; the D is unclear. V lost 6 bases and J 2 bases, leaving 9 bases between the germline ends. The CDR3 covers 13 residues. The germline V gene has CDR1 KGHDR and CDR2 SFDVKD.

The chain is built from TRBV18 and TRBJ1-2; 8 nucleotides agree with TRBD1. V lost 2 bases to trimming and J lost 8 bases; unmatched junction nucleotides: 1. The CDR3 runs 12 residues. The germline gives CDR1 KGHSH, CDR2 LQKENI. For the CDR3, the DNA is TGTGCCAGCTCACCAGACAGGGGAGGCTACACCTTC. It specifies CASSPDRGGYTF.

This clone was counted only a few times. This sample also contains other DNA sequences that code for the same CDR3. This sequence joins TRBV19 and TRBJ2-2; D unclear. Germline CDR1 is LNHDA and CDR2 is SQIVND (reference sequence). Trimming shortened V by 7 bases and J by 1 base, and 4 bases separated the two germline ends. The CDR3 runs 12 residues. The DNA for the CDR3 is TGTGCCAGTAATCTGAACACCGGGGAGCTGTTTTTT. Encoded protein: CASNLNTGELFF.

The V and J genes are TRBV5-7 and TRBJ1-6; TRBD1 aligns across 9 bases. TRBV5-7 is marked as an open reading frame, function uncertain. Trimming at V came to 6 bases and at J to 2 bases, leaving 9 bases not matched to a gene. The CDR3 contains 17 residues. The CDR3 loop is CASKVPDRGAYNSPLHF. CDR3 sequence (DNA): TGTGCCAGCAAAGTGCCCGACAGGGGGGCCTATAATTCACCCCTCCACTTT.

The rearrangement joins TRBV7-2 to TRBJ1-3; unclear D gene. V gave up 3 bases and J gave up 0 bases, with 12 bases separating them. This CDR3 region has 16 residues. From germline, CDR1 is SGHTA and CDR2 FQGNSA. The DNA for the CDR3 is TGTGCCAGCAGCTTTGTGTCGAGGTTCTCTGGAAACACCATATATTTT. This gives the protein CASSFVSRFSGNTIYF. Variable domain in full (rest from reference TRBV7-2 and TRBJ1-3): GAGVSQSPSNKVTEKGKDVELRCDPISGHTALYWYRQSLGQGLEFLIYFQGNSAPDKSGLPSDRFSAERTGGSVSTLTIQRTQQEDSAVYLCASSFVSRFSGNTIYFGEGSWLTVV.

The chain combines TRBV9 with TRBJ1-2, with D possibly being TRBD1 (6 bases). With 5 bases removed from V and 5 bases from J, the gap between germline ends came to 16 bases. The CDR3 is 14 amino acids. The germline CDR1 and CDR2 sequences are SGDLS and YYNGEE. CDR3 coding DNA: TGTGCCAGCAGGGGAACAGGGATCGGTTATGGCTACACCTTC. Protein product: CASRGTGIGYGYTF.

This clone was counted once. J is TRBJ2-3 and V is TRBV5-1; a weak D match, TRBD1 (5 bases). The CDR3 loop spans 15 amino acids. Germline values: CDR1 SGHRS, CDR2 YFSETQ. The V end lost 3 bases, the J end lost 7 bases, and 18 bases lay between the germline ends. CDR3 sequence: CASSSAAIQANTQYF. CDR3 bases: TGCGCCAGCAGCTCGGCCGCTATACAGGCTAATACGCAGTATTTT.

This clone appeared once. The chain uses TRBV7-2 and TRBJ1-6; the D gene is possibly TRBD1 (5 bases). The germline V gene has CDR1 SGHTA and CDR2 FQGNSA. The V gene lost 5 bases and the J gene lost 13 bases, with 9 bases spanning the gap. The CDR3 has 11 residues. CDR3 residues: CASSTGGPLHF. The CDR3 nucleotides are TGTGCCAGCAGCACAGGAGGGCCCCTCCACTTT.

The CDR3 spells CASRGDRTEAFF. CDR3 DNA sequence: TGTGCCAGCAGAGGAGACAGGACTGAAGCTTTCTTT. The gene calls are TRBV9 and TRBJ1-1; weak D call: TRBD1 (6 bases). The germline V gene has CDR1 SGDLS and CDR2 YYNGEE. The V gene lost 5 bases and the J gene lost 5 bases, with 10 bases spanning the gap. The CDR3 contains 12 residues.

A few counts support this clone. The chain links TRBV6-6 to TRBJ2-3; 10 bases match TRBD1. J gave up 0 bases and V 7 bases, and 4 bases lay outside the gene matches. The CDR3 contains 15 residues. CDR1 and CDR2 (germline): MNHNY, SVGAGI (reference sequence). CDR3 nucleotides: TGTGCCAGCAATCCGGGACAGGGGAGCACAGATACGCAGTATTTT. Amino acids: CASNPGQGSTDTQYF.

The J gene is TRBJ1-2, the V gene TRBV19; TRBD1 is a possible D gene (6 bases). Trimming cost V 5 bases and J 2 bases, with 12 bases left between them. Germline-derived CDR1 and CDR2 are LNHDA and SQIVND (reference sequence). The CDR3 consists of 14 residues. CDR3 nucleotide sequence: TGTGCCAGTAGTGGACAGCAGGGAAACTATGGCTACACCTTC. Its translation is CASSGQQGNYGYTF.

V and J are TRBV7-9 and TRBJ2-7, with 9 bases lining up with TRBD2. The CDR3 extends over 15 amino acids. Germline V gene lookup returns CDR1 SEHNR and CDR2 FQNEAQ (reference sequence). V shed 1 base, J shed 3 bases, and the junction held 4 bases outside the gene matches. CDR3 in DNA: TGTGCCAGCAGCTTAGGGGGACTAGCAATCTACGAGCAGTACTTC. It is translated as CASSLGGLAIYEQYF.

The J gene is TRBJ2-6, the V gene TRBV10-3; tentatively, D is TRBD1 (5 bases). The germline gives CDR1 ENHRY, CDR2 SYGVKD. The CDR3 runs to 17 residues. The V end was cut by 4 bases, the J end by 0 bases, with 13 bases between. The CDR3 nucleotides are TGTGCCATCAGTGGAATCCTACAGGTCTCTGGGGCCAACGTCCTGACTTTC. Residues: CAISGILQVSGANVLTF.

This rearrangement joins TRBV7-2 to TRBJ1-4; 11 bases map to TRBD1. This CDR3 has 15 residues. V trimming: 5 bases; J trimming: 7 bases; junction bases outside the gene matches: 6. Germline CDR1 and CDR2: SGHTA and FQGNSA. The CDR3 sequence is CASSDVGTGGEKLFF. CDR3 sequence (DNA): TGTGCCAGCAGCGACGTTGGGACAGGGGGTGAAAAACTGTTTTTT.

The V call is TRBV18, the J call TRBJ2-3; no clear D gene. With 1 base removed from V and 0 bases from J, the gap between germline ends came to 8 bases. Germline V gene sequence: CDR1 KGHSH, CDR2 LQKENI. The CDR3 consists of 15 residues. This chain's CDR3 is CASSPQRQSTDTQYF. In nucleotides, the CDR3 is TGTGCCAGCTCACCACAGAGGCAGAGCACAGATACGCAGTATTTT.

CDR3 region: CASSSPRTGEGEKLFF. CDR3 coding DNA: TGTGCCAGCAGTTCCCCAAGGACAGGGGAAGGTGAAAAACTGTTTTTT. The chain has TRBV27 and TRBJ1-4; 9 nucleotides align to TRBD1. The CDR3 loop spans 16 amino acids. V dropped 4 bases and J dropped 7; count of bases not matched to a gene: 10. Germline lookup yields CDR1 MNHEY and CDR2 SMNVEV (reference sequence).

CDR3 nucleotides: TGTGCCAGCAGCCAGAGGGGGACAGGGCTGCCCCGCCTATTTAATTCACCCCTCCACTTT. It specifies CASSQRGTGLPRLFNSPLHF. This sequence joins TRBV3-1 (or the pseudogene TRBV3-2) and TRBJ1-6; TRBD1 matches at 9 bases. The V gene's germline CDR1 is LGHDT and CDR2 YNNKEL (reference sequence). Germline trimming cut 3 bases from V and 6 bases from J; bases unmatched to any gene: 18. The CDR3 loop spans 20 amino acids.

The gene calls are TRBV2 and TRBJ2-3; TRBD2 aligns across 7 bases. CDR1 and CDR2 (germline): SNHLY, FYNNEI. With 5 bases clipped from V and 3 bases from J, the junction kept 11 bases outside the gene matches. This CDR3 is 16 amino acids long. CDR3 nucleotides: TGTGCCAGCAGTCTTAGCGGGCGCTTTGCGACAGATACGCAGTATTTT. Its translation: CASSLSGRFATDTQYF.